Presented here are 14 T cell receptor beta chains from one specimen sequenced in a study of cytomegalovirus exposure and HLA in healthy donors. 60 Vbeta and 13 Jbeta primers were used in PCR. The repertoire was sequenced with immunoSEQ multiplex PCR; TCRdb's copy has only in-frame clones and lacks some. The data contain 85,000 to 90,000 clones, around 74% of them seen just once; the ten biggest clones take up around 10%. Material: PBMCs. These TCRs come from a man aged 25-45 years in good health and CMV-seropositive.

CDR3 in DNA: TGCAGCGTACGGACTAGCGGGGGGCTCCCGGGAGAGCAGTTCTTC. Encoded protein: CSVRTSGGLPGEQFF. The rearrangement links TRBV29-1 to TRBJ2-1, with 14 positions matching TRBD2. Per germline, CDR1 SQVTM and CDR2 ANQGSEA. The CDR3 contains 15 residues. Germline trimming cut 6 bases from V and 10 bases from J; bases unmatched to any gene: 11.

V gene TRBV9 combines with J gene TRBJ1-3, with 8 nucleotides matching TRBD1. CDR3 length equals 17 residues. Looked up from germline, CDR1 is SGDLS and CDR2 is YYNGEE. Trimming at V came to 2 bases and at J to 2 bases, leaving 9 bases not matched to a gene. In DNA form, the CDR3 reads TGTGCCAGCAGCGTGAATCCGACAGGGGAAGCTGGAAACACCATATATTTT. It encodes CASSVNPTGEAGNTIYF.

This chain connects TRBV19 to TRBJ2-3; a weak D match, TRBD1 (6 bases). CDR1 and CDR2 (germline): LNHDA, SQIVND (reference sequence). Trimming removed 5 bases from V and 0 bases from J, with 9 bases in between. CDR3 size: 14 residues. CDR3 in amino acids: CASSETGSTDTQYF. The CDR3 nucleotides are TGTGCCAGTAGTGAAACAGGGAGCACAGATACGCAGTATTTT.

This clone was detected only once. J is TRBJ2-3 and V is TRBV11-2; 8 bases align to TRBD1. The trim removed 4 bases at V and 14 bases at J, leaving 11 bases unmatched. This CDR3 has 13 residues. The germline V gene has CDR1 SGHAT and CDR2 FQNNGV. The CDR3 coding sequence is TGTGCCAGCAGCTCCAACCGGGACAGGAGTTCGTATTTT. Protein product: CASSSNRDRSSYF.

The gene calls are TRBV19 and TRBJ2-5; 15 nucleotides agree with TRBD2. The germline V gene has CDR1 LNHDA and CDR2 SQIVND (reference sequence). This CDR3 spans 17 amino acids. Trimming cost V 6 bases and J 1 base; bases outside gene matches: 6. The CDR3 here is CASSVGLAGGTQETQYF. The CDR3 coding sequence is TGTGCCAGTAGCGTCGGACTAGCGGGGGGGACCCAAGAGACCCAGTACTTC.

The rearrangement joins TRBV7-8 to TRBJ1-2; TRBD1 agrees at 7 bases. V lost 5 bases and J lost 4; bases outside the gene matches: 16. Germline V lookup: CDR1 SGHVS, CDR2 FQNEAQ. The length of the CDR3 is 17 residues. The CDR3 DNA reads as TGTGCCAGCAGCCATAAACAGGACAGGAACGATACCTATGGCTACACCTTC. As protein: CASSHKQDRNDTYGYTF.

J is TRBJ2-7 and V is TRBV7-2; 10 bases agree with TRBD1. Trimming removed 1 base from V and 3 bases from J; junction bases left unmatched: 3. This CDR3 is 15 amino acids long. Germline assignment: CDR1 SGHTA and CDR2 FQGNSA. The CDR3 bases are TGTGCCAGCAGCTTAGGGACAGGGGGAATCTACGAGCAGTACTTC. Translated: CASSLGTGGIYEQYF.

The gene calls are TRBV4-1 and TRBJ2-7, with 7 bases aligning to TRBD2. V lost 1 base and J lost 3; bases outside the gene matches: 3. The CDR3 is 14 residues long. Germline assignment: CDR1 MGHRA and CDR2 YSYEKL. The DNA of the CDR3 is TGCGCCAGCAGCCAAGGGGGGGGGAGCTACGAGCAGTACTTC. Its translation: CASSQGGGSYEQYF.

The rearrangement uses TRBV15 and TRBJ2-7; D might be TRBD1 (5 bases). The CDR3 is 13 amino acids. V dropped 10 bases and J dropped 5 bases, with 18 bases sitting between them. Germline loops: CDR1 LNHNV, CDR2 YYDKDF (reference sequence). The CDR3: CAISDSDGDEQYF. The CDR3 coding sequence is TGTGCCATTTCAGACAGCGACGGAGACGAGCAGTACTTC.

The chain employs TRBV18 and TRBJ1-2; D call uncertain. With 0 bases removed from V and 2 bases from J, the gap between germline ends came to 4 bases. The CDR3 length is 13 residues. Germline CDR1 is KGHSH and CDR2 is LQKENI. The chain's CDR3 is CASSPPSNYGYTF. Written as DNA, the CDR3 is TGTGCCAGCTCACCACCGTCGAACTATGGCTACACCTTC. Full variable domain (rest looked up from reference TRBV18 and TRBJ1-2): NAGVMQNPRHLVRRRGQEARLRCSPMKGHSHVYWYRQLPEEGLKFMVYLQKENIIDESGMPKERFSAEFPKEGPSILRIQQVVRGDSAAYFCASSPPSNYGYTFGSGTRLTVV.

This rearrangement joins TRBV9 to TRBJ1-3, with D possibly TRBD1 on 6 matching bases. This CDR3 comprises 15 residues. Trimming removed 3 bases at V and 2 bases at J, with 12 bases between. Germline V gives CDR1 SGDLS, CDR2 YYNGEE. The CDR3 reads CASSGNRVTGNTIYF. CDR3 coding DNA: TGTGCCAGCAGCGGAAACAGGGTTACTGGAAACACCATATATTTT.

This clone turned up a few times. V gene TRBV5-6 combines with J gene TRBJ1-4, with 8 positions matching TRBD1. V dropped 4 bases and J dropped 8; count of bases not matched to a gene: 7. The length of the CDR3 is 14 residues. The germline CDR1 and CDR2 sequences are SGHDT and YYEEEE. CDR3 in DNA: TGTGCCAGCAGCGAGGACAGGGTGGGGGAAAAACTGTTTTTT. Protein sequence: CASSEDRVGEKLFF.

CDR3 nucleotide sequence: TGCGCCAGCAGCCAAGATTTTGAGAATAGCTACGCCAAAAACATTCAGTACTTC. This codes for CASSQDFENSYAKNIQYF. This chain uses TRBV4-3 with TRBJ2-4; D ambiguous. The CDR3 has 18 residues. The germline V gene has CDR1 LGHNA and CDR2 YSLEER. Trimming pared 0 bases from V and 1 base from J, leaving 16 bases between.

For this clone: A single base separates this from a much larger clone, so it may be a read error. The same CDR3 arises from other DNA sequences in this sample as well. The chain combines TRBV4-2 with TRBJ1-1; no definite D call. Trimming removed 5 bases at V and 0 bases at J, with 4 bases between. Germline V gives CDR1 LGHNA, CDR2 YNFKEQ. The CDR3 covers 12 residues. The CDR3 DNA follows: TGTGCCAGCAGCTTCATGAACACTGAAGCTTTCTTT. Amino acid sequence: CASSFMNTEAFF.